Each of the 30 T cell receptor beta chains below was sequenced from the same sample in a study of shared clonotypes between healthy human individuals. The protocol was immunoSEQ multiplex PCR, while the TCRdb copy is restricted to in-frame clones and leaves out a portion. The data show more than 450,000 clones, less than 85% seen once. The sequenced material came from PBMCs. The receptor set was obtained from a middle-aged woman in good health. Some clones in this sample may be carry-over from other donors' samples.

V usage is TRBV9 and J usage is TRBJ2-1; D gene unclear. Germline V gene data show CDR1 as SGDLS and CDR2 as YYNGEE. The CDR3 extends over 14 amino acids. Deletions cut 0 bases from V and 8 bases from J, with 12 bases between. This CDR3 is CASSVEVVWYEQFF. The DNA for the CDR3 is TGTGCCAGCAGCGTAGAGGTAGTTTGGTATGAGCAGTTCTTC. The variable domain in full, completed from reference TRBV9 and TRBJ2-1, reads DSGVTQTPKHLITATGQRVTLRCSPRSGDLSVYWYQQSLDQGLQFLIQYYNGEERAKGNILERFSAQQFPDLHSELNLSSLELGDSALYFCASSVEVVWYEQFFGPGTRLTVL.

This chain joins TRBV10-1 and TRBJ2-7; 12 bases match TRBD2. Germline CDR1 WNHNN, CDR2 SYGVQD (reference sequence). This CDR3 contains 16 residues. V gave up 0 bases and J gave up 3 bases; unmatched junction bases: 3. DNA for the CDR3: TGCGCCAGCAGTGAGTCGGGACTAGCGGGCAACTACGAGCAGTACTTC. Its protein product is CASSESGLAGNYEQYF.

The chain joins TRBV5-4 to TRBJ2-3; D remains ambiguous. The CDR3 loop spans 15 amino acids. Germline CDR1 reads SGHNT; CDR2 reads YYREEE (reference sequence). V lost 7 bases and J 6 bases, leaving 21 bases between the germline ends. CDR3 residues: CASGPRLVAPDTQYF. CDR3 DNA sequence: TGTGCCAGCGGACCTAGGTTGGTGGCGCCGGATACGCAGTATTTT.

This clone was observed a handful of times. The gene calls are TRBV7-8 and TRBJ2-7; TRBD1 or TRBD2 may be the D gene (6 bases each). V lost 3 bases and J 0 bases, leaving 12 bases between the germline ends. The germline CDR1 and CDR2 sequences are SGHVS and FQNEAQ. This CDR3 region has 15 residues. The DNA of the CDR3 is TGTGCCAGCAGCTTCCGGGGGCACAGCTCCTACGAGCAGTACTTC. This sequence encodes CASSFRGHSSYEQYF.

This sequence joins TRBV7-3 and TRBJ2-7, with a tentative D call TRBD2 (6 bases). The V end lost 2 bases, the J end lost 7 bases, and 24 bases lay between the germline ends. CDR1 is SGHTA and CDR2 is FQGTGA in the germline V gene. The CDR3 has 17 residues. The CDR3 nucleotides read TGTGCCAGCAGCTTAGTCGCCGGCGGGGCGATCTCTCGTGAGCAGTACTTC. This codes for CASSLVAGGAISREQYF.

This chain joins TRBV6-6 and TRBJ2-5; TRBD1 is a possible D gene (6 bases). The CDR3 has 16 residues. V dropped 5 bases and J dropped 5 bases, with 21 bases sitting between them. Germline CDR1 is MNHNY and CDR2 is SVGAGI (reference sequence). CDR3: CASSGRDNIRRETQYF. The CDR3 nucleotides are TGTGCCAGCAGTGGCCGGGACAACATACGGCGGGAGACCCAGTACTTC.

Notes on this clone: A far larger clone is just one base off, so this is likely a read error. This chain connects TRBV28 to TRBJ2-3, with 9 positions matching TRBD2. Germline loops: CDR1 MDHEN, CDR2 SYDVKM. The CDR3 covers 16 residues. V was clipped by 5 bases and J by 3 bases; unmatched bases: 9. The CDR3 nucleotides are TGTGCCAGCAGTATCCCAGCGGGAGGAGCAACAGATACGCAGTATTTT. Its protein is CASSIPAGGATDTQYF.

The chain couples TRBV7-9 to TRBJ1-4; D might be TRBD1 (6 bases). Germline V lookup: CDR1 SEHNR, CDR2 FQNEAQ (reference sequence). CDR3 length equals 16 residues. Trimming shortened V by 1 base and J by 7 bases, and 16 bases separated the two germline ends. The CDR3 nucleotides are TGTGCCAGCAGCTTAGGGGACATTCCATTTAGTGAAAAACTGTTTTTT. Amino acid sequence: CASSLGDIPFSEKLFF.

The rearrangement links TRBV19 to TRBJ1-2, with TRBD1 as a possible D gene (6 bases). This CDR3 region has 12 residues. Germline V CDR1 and CDR2: LNHDA, SQIVND (reference sequence). Deletions cut 8 bases from V and 2 bases from J, with 9 bases between. CDR3 DNA: TGTGCCAGTGGGGGGCAAAACTATGGCTACACCTTC. This gives the protein CASGGQNYGYTF.

The chain recombines TRBV19 with TRBJ2-5; possibly TRBD2 for D (5 bases). Germline CDR1 reads LNHDA; CDR2 reads SQIVND (reference sequence). The CDR3 sequence is 17 residues long. Trimming stripped 8 bases from V and 2 bases from J, with 24 bases between. CDR3 loop: CASQLGMVVCRQETQYF. The CDR3 region has the DNA TGTGCCAGTCAACTAGGGATGGTAGTCTGTAGACAAGAGACCCAGTACTTC. The full variable domain, completed using reference TRBV19 and TRBJ2-5, is DGGITQSPKYLFRKEGQNVTLSCEQNLNHDAMYWYRQDPGQGLRLIYYSQIVNDFQKGDIAEGYSVSREKKESFPLTVTSAQKNPTAFYLCASQLGMVVCRQETQYFGPGTRLLVL.

The chain employs TRBV2 and TRBJ2-1; D unclear. Germline loops: CDR1 SNHLY, CDR2 FYNNEI. V was shortened by 0 bases and J by 3 bases, with 9 bases between the two germline ends. This CDR3 spans 15 amino acids. In DNA, the CDR3 is TGTGCCAGCAGTGAAGCCCAACCTATCTACAATGAGCAGTTCTTC. Residues: CASSEAQPIYNEQFF. Supplemented by reference TRBV2 and TRBJ2-1, the full variable domain reads EPEVTQTPSHQVTQMGQEVILRCVPISNHLYFYWYRQILGQKVEFLVSFYNNEISEKSEIFDDQFSVERPDGSNFTLKIRSTKLEDSAMYFCASSEAQPIYNEQFFGPGTRLTVL.

This chain connects TRBV10-1 to TRBJ2-7; 9 nucleotides agree with TRBD1. Looked up from germline, CDR1 is WNHNN and CDR2 is SYGVQD (reference sequence). This CDR3 contains 15 residues. Germline trimming cut 2 bases from V and 5 bases from J; bases unmatched to any gene: 7. The CDR3 sequence is CASSEGGTGRDEQYF. The CDR3 DNA reads TGCGCCAGCAGTGAGGGCGGGACAGGGAGGGACGAGCAGTACTTC.

The rearrangement uses TRBV7-3 and TRBJ2-7, with 8 nucleotides matching TRBD2. This CDR3 is 15 amino acids long. The V and J ends lost 2 bases and 2 bases, in that order; junction bases with no gene match: 5. The germline gives CDR1 SGHTA, CDR2 FQGTGA. This CDR3 is CASSLYREGPYEQYF. DNA for the CDR3: TGTGCCAGCAGCTTATACCGGGAGGGCCCCTACGAGCAGTACTTC.

This clone was seen many times. The genes are TRBV11-2 and TRBJ1-1, with D uncertain. The V end lost 0 bases, the J end lost 0 bases, and 8 bases lay between the germline ends. This CDR3 has 15 amino acids. CDR1 SGHAT and CDR2 FQNNGV come from the germline V gene. DNA for the CDR3: TGTGCCAGCAGCTTAGAACCAGATGTGAACACTGAAGCTTTCTTT. Its protein product is CASSLEPDVNTEAFF.

The CDR3 region is CASSLLEVTGGQPQHF. The CDR3 DNA reads TGTGCCAGCAGTTTATTAGAGGTGACGGGAGGGCAGCCCCAGCATTTT. The chain is built from TRBV28 and TRBJ1-5; the D is unclear. V was clipped by 1 base and J by 7 bases, with 17 bases between them. The germline gives CDR1 MDHEN, CDR2 SYDVKM. The CDR3 contains 16 residues.

The count of this clone is one. The rearrangement uses TRBV30 and TRBJ2-5; D is unresolved. Trimming cost V 0 bases and J 4 bases, with 9 bases left between them. The CDR3 extends over 13 amino acids. Germline V gives CDR1 GTSNPN, CDR2 SVGIG (reference sequence). The CDR3 loop reads CAWSVERRETQYF. The CDR3, as DNA: TGTGCCTGGAGTGTGGAGAGGAGAGAGACCCAGTACTTC. Filled out from reference TRBV30 and TRBJ2-5, the complete variable domain reads SQTIHQWPATLVQPVGSPLSLECTVEGTSNPNLYWYRQAAGRGLQLLFYSVGIGQISSEVPQNLSASRPQDRQFILSSKKLLLSDSGFYLCAWSVERRETQYFGPGTRLLVL.

V usage is TRBV25-1 and J usage is TRBJ2-7, with 10 positions matching TRBD2. This CDR3 is 14 amino acids long. With 7 bases clipped from V and 2 bases from J, the junction kept 5 bases outside the gene matches. CDR1 MGHDK and CDR2 SYGVNS come from the germline V gene. The CDR3 protein is CASTSGRVPYEQYF. The CDR3 coding sequence is TGTGCCAGCACAAGCGGGAGGGTCCCCTACGAGCAGTACTTC.

Turning to this clone: This same CDR3 is encoded by further DNA sequences in the sample. The V and J genes are TRBV28 and TRBJ2-7; D ambiguous. Trimming removed 6 bases at V and 2 bases at J, with 11 bases between. The CDR3 sequence is 13 residues long. The V gene's germline CDR1 is MDHEN and CDR2 SYDVKM. The CDR3 reads CASSPPGTYEQYF. The CDR3 nucleotides are TGTGCCAGCAGCCCCCCTGGGACCTACGAGCAGTACTTC.

This clone turned up a few times. The chain employs TRBV21-1 and TRBJ2-1; the table's D call TRBD1 went unverified against the DNA. TRBV21-1 is designated a pseudogene. The CDR3 totals 14 residues. This chain's CDR3 is CASSGTGALGEQFF. The DNA of the CDR3 is TGTGCCAGCAGCGGGACAGGAGCCCTCGGTGAGCAGTTCTTC.

The chain uses TRBV7-3 and TRBJ2-7; no clear D gene. Trimming removed 3 bases from V and 0 bases from J, with 9 bases in between. The CDR3 loop spans 14 amino acids. Per germline, CDR1 SGHTA and CDR2 FQGTGA. The CDR3 is CASSLSSDSYEQYF. The DNA of the CDR3 is TGTGCCAGCAGCTTGTCCTCAGACTCCTACGAGCAGTACTTC.

The rearrangement joins TRBV7-9 to TRBJ2-7; TRBD1 is a possible D gene (5 bases). The CDR3 length is 15 residues. The ends were cut back, 5 bases at V and 0 bases at J, with 14 bases in the middle. Germline assignment: CDR1 SEHNR and CDR2 FQNEAQ (reference sequence). The CDR3 region is CASSPPRAHSYEQYF. The CDR3 DNA follows: TGTGCCAGCAGCCCACCCAGGGCCCACTCCTACGAGCAGTACTTC. The complete variable domain, with remaining parts taken from reference TRBV7-9 and TRBJ2-7, reads DTGVSQNPRHKITKRGQNVTFRCDPISEHNRLYWYRQTLGQGPEFLTYFQNEAQLEKSRLLSDRFSAERPKGSFSTLEIQRTEQGDSAMYLCASSPPRAHSYEQYFGPGTRLTVT.

CDR3 amino acids: CASSPVGLAGAYEQYF. In DNA, the CDR3 is TGTGCCAGCAGCCCCGTTGGACTAGCGGGGGCCTACGAGCAGTACTTC. The chain uses TRBV5-6 and TRBJ2-7, with 13 nucleotides matching TRBD2. Trimming at V came to 4 bases and at J to 2 bases, leaving 6 bases not matched to a gene. CDR3 size: 16 residues. The germline V gene encodes CDR1 SGHDT and CDR2 YYEEEE. Combining the CDR3 with reference TRBV5-6 and TRBJ2-7 gives the whole variable domain DAGVTQSPTHLIKTRGQQVTLRCSPKSGHDTVSWYQQALGQGPQFIFQYYEEEERQRGNFPDRFSGHQFPNYSSELNVNALLLGDSALYLCASSPVGLAGAYEQYFGPGTRLTVT.

The V and J genes are TRBV11-2 and TRBJ2-1, with D hard to call. Germline lookup yields CDR1 SGHAT and CDR2 FQNNGV. The CDR3 runs to 12 residues. The V and J ends lost 1 base and 7 bases respectively, with 5 bases between them. The CDR3 here is CASSLVANEQFF. In nucleotides, the CDR3 is TGTGCCAGCAGCTTAGTTGCTAATGAGCAGTTCTTC.

This clone showed up just a few times. This chain joins TRBV11-2 and TRBJ2-3; tentatively, D is TRBD1 (6 bases). V lost 0 bases and J lost 5, with 9 bases in between. The CDR3 spans 14 residues. CDR1 is SGHAT and CDR2 is FQNNGV in the germline V gene. CDR3 region: CASSLDQGRDTQYF. For the CDR3, the DNA is TGTGCCAGCAGCTTAGATCAGGGGAGAGATACGCAGTATTTT.

The chain is built from TRBV27 and TRBJ1-5, with a weak D call TRBD1 (6 bases). V was clipped by 6 bases and J by 2 bases, with 14 bases between them. The germline CDR1 and CDR2 sequences are MNHEY and SMNVEV (reference sequence). The CDR3 runs to 15 residues. CDR3 protein: CASRGAGVGNQPQHF. The CDR3 nucleotides are TGTGCCAGCAGGGGAGCAGGGGTCGGCAATCAGCCCCAGCATTTT.

This clone has only a few counts. The chain couples TRBV19 to TRBJ1-2; 7 positions match TRBD1. With V trimmed by 4 bases and J by 2 bases, 13 bases remained unmatched. This CDR3 region has 17 residues. CDR1 is LNHDA, CDR2 SQIVND, per germline (reference sequence). The CDR3 reads CASSTGRTARGNYGYTF. In DNA, the CDR3 is TGTGCCAGTAGTACGGGAAGGACAGCCAGGGGGAACTATGGCTACACCTTC.

The J gene is TRBJ2-7, the V gene TRBV18; weak D call: TRBD2 (6 bases). V was trimmed by 4 bases and J by 6 bases, leaving 10 bases between them. Germline V CDR1 and CDR2: KGHSH, LQKENI. This CDR3 spans 12 amino acids. DNA of the CDR3: TGTGCCAGCTCACTGGAGGGGCGCGAGCAGTACTTC. As protein: CASSLEGREQYF.

The CDR3 reads CASNGGRRDTQYF. The CDR3 nucleotides are TGTGCCAGCAATGGCGGGAGGCGGGATACGCAGTATTTT. The V call is TRBV28, the J call TRBJ2-3; 8 bases align to TRBD2. V lost 7 bases, J lost 6 bases, and 6 bases stayed unmatched. CDR3 length equals 13 residues. Germline V gives CDR1 MDHEN, CDR2 SYDVKM.

The V gene is TRBV18, the J gene TRBJ1-1; tentatively, D is TRBD1 (5 bases). Germline values: CDR1 KGHSH, CDR2 LQKENI. CDR3 length: 14 amino acids. V was pared by 0 bases and J by 7 bases, with 12 bases between. This CDR3 reads CASSPPPRVGEAFF. Written as DNA, the CDR3 is TGTGCCAGCTCACCACCGCCCAGGGTAGGTGAAGCTTTCTTT.

The chain combines TRBV27 with TRBJ2-1; D unclear. The CDR3 spans 13 residues. V was shortened by 8 bases and J by 6 bases, with 14 bases between the two germline ends. Germline values: CDR1 MNHEY, CDR2 SMNVEV (reference sequence). The CDR3 loop is CASDDGAPNEQFF. As DNA, the CDR3 is TGTGCCAGCGATGACGGAGCCCCCAATGAGCAGTTCTTC.